This T cell receptor beta chain was sequenced during a study of blood T cell repertoires in COVID-19. Overall study: Some COVID-19 samples were acute and others convalescent; all came from the United States, Italy and Spain.

Profiling relied on immunoSEQ multiplex PCR, and the TCRdb table lists in-frame clones only, not all of them. The sample has 360,000 or so clones, over 75% seen once. Sequencing input: PBMCs or T cells enriched from blood (not recorded which). The clonotype comes from a woman younger than 45 who had recovered from COVID-19.

CDR3 sequence (DNA): TGTGCCTGGAGAGAAGGACAGGGCTATGGCTACACCTTC. This encodes CAWREGQGYGYTF. The chain couples TRBV30 to TRBJ1-2; TRBD1 matches 8 bases. From germline, CDR1 is GTSNPN and CDR2 SVGIG (reference sequence). The CDR3 consists of 13 residues. Losses at the gene ends were 3 bases for V and 4 bases for J; bases not matched to a gene: 4.